Each of the 8 T cell receptor beta chains below was sequenced from the same sample in a study of T cells in Graves' hyperthyroidism and ophthalmopathy. It was RNA transcripts that yielded the amplified TCR beta CDR3 regions. Initially, a first-round RT-PCR of the TCR CDR3 employed the HTBI primer set. Each CDR3 protein gets one entry after TCRdb re-called the multiplex PCR reads with MiXCR. The table shows some 760,000 distinct CDR3 sequences, with around 15% occurring only once. The sample was blood. These receptors all stem from a woman aged 18-29 years with Graves' hyperthyroidism.

This clonotype has ten or more counts. The chain joins TRBV10-3 to TRBJ1-2, with 12 bases fitting TRBD1. Germline trimming cut 0 bases from V and 2 bases from J; bases unmatched to any gene: 7. This CDR3 is 18 amino acids long. Germline-derived CDR1 and CDR2 are ENHRY and SYGVKD. CDR3 sequence (DNA): TGTGCCATCAGTGAGTCGGGGGACAGGGGGCGAAAGAACTATGGCTACACCTTC. It yields the protein CAISESGDRGRKNYGYTF.

V and J are TRBV5-1 and TRBJ2-7, with D possibly being TRBD2 (5 bases). The CDR3 has 17 amino acids. Per the germline V gene, CDR1 is SGHRS and CDR2 is YFSETQ. The V gene lost 3 bases and the J gene lost 2 bases, with 21 bases spanning the gap. This CDR3 reads CASSSLRAYANTYEQYF. CDR3 nucleotide sequence: TGCGCCAGCAGCTCCTTGAGGGCTTACGCGAATACCTACGAGCAGTACTTC.

The sample holds one count of this clonotype. The chain is built from TRBV25-1 and TRBJ2-1; 10 bases are shared with TRBD2. Trimming took 9 bases from V and 4 from J; bases not matched to a gene: 9. Germline assignment: CDR1 MGHDK and CDR2 SYGVNS. CDR3 length: 15 residues. The CDR3: CASSAGTSVYNEQFF. The CDR3 DNA sequence: TGTGCCAGTTCAGCCGGGACTAGCGTATACAATGAGCAGTTCTTC.

This clonotype was recorded many times. The CDR3 DNA reads TGTGCCAGCAGCTTAGCGGGGACAGGGAGCTCCTACGAGCAGTACTTC. Encoded protein: CASSLAGTGSSYEQYF. The V call is TRBV11-2, the J call TRBJ2-7, with 9 nucleotides matching TRBD1. Germline V gives CDR1 SGHAT, CDR2 FQNNGV. V lost 1 base, J lost 0 bases, and 4 bases stayed unmatched. The CDR3 length is 16 residues.

This clonotype has just a few counts. This chain connects TRBV6-2 or TRBV6-3 to TRBJ2-7; 10 nucleotides match TRBD1. Germline V CDR1 and CDR2: MNHEY, SVGEGT. V gave up 6 bases and J gave up 4 bases; unmatched junction bases: 9. This CDR3 has 15 amino acids. For the CDR3, the DNA is TGTGCCAGCAGCCCGTGGGACAGGGGAGGGTACGAGCAGTACTTC. Its protein product is CASSPWDRGGYEQYF.

Ten or more counts support this clonotype. V is TRBV28 and J is TRBJ2-7, with D possibly matching TRBD1 (6 bases). Germline lookup yields CDR1 MDHEN and CDR2 SYDVKM. The V end was cut by 7 bases, the J end by 9 bases, with 22 bases between. CDR3 length equals 14 residues. CDR3 bases: TGTGCCAGCAACCCAATCGGAGCGCCAGGGGTGCAGTACTTC. Amino acid sequence: CASNPIGAPGVQYF.

This clonotype has a handful of counts. The genes are TRBV5-5 and TRBJ2-4; D not certain. CDR1 is SGHKS and CDR2 is YYEKEE in the germline V gene (reference sequence). V dropped 3 bases and J dropped 3 bases, with 13 bases sitting between them. This CDR3 comprises 15 residues. The CDR3 region has the DNA TGTGCCAGCAGCTCTATTCTGCTAGTCAAAAACATTCAGTACTTC. Translation: CASSSILLVKNIQYF.

This clonotype was counted ten times or more. V usage is TRBV6-6 and J usage is TRBJ2-7, with 7 bases aligning to TRBD1. CDR3 length equals 16 residues. CDR1 and CDR2 (germline): MNHNY, SVGAGI (reference sequence). The trim removed 0 bases at V and 2 bases at J, leaving 7 bases unmatched. CDR3 nucleotide sequence: TGTGCCAGCAGTTACTCCTCCTGGACAGGAACCTACGAGCAGTACTTC. Amino acids: CASSYSSWTGTYEQYF.